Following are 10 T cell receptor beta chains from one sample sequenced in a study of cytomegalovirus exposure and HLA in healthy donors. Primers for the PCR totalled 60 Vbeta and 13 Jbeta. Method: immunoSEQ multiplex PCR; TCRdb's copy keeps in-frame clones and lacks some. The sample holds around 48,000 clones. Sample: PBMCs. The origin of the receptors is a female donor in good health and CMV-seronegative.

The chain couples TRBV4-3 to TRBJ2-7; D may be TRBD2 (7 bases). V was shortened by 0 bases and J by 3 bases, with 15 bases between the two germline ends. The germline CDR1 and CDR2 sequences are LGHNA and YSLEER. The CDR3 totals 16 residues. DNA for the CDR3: TGCGCCAGCAGCCAAGATGCCGGGGGGCAGTTCTACGAGCAGTACTTC. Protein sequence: CASSQDAGGQFYEQYF.

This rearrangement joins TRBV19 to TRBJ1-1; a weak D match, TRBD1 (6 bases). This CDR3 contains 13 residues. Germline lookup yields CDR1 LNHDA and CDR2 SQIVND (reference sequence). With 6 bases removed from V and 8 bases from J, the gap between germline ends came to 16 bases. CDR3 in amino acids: CASSYLQGPEAFF. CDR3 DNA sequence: TGTGCCAGTAGCTACTTACAGGGCCCCGAAGCTTTCTTT.

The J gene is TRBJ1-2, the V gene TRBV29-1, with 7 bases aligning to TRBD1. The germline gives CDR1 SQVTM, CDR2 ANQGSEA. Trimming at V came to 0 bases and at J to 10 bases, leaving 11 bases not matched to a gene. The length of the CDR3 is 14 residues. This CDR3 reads CSVEDMAIRGDYTF. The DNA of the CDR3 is TGCAGCGTTGAAGATATGGCTATCAGGGGGGACTACACCTTC.

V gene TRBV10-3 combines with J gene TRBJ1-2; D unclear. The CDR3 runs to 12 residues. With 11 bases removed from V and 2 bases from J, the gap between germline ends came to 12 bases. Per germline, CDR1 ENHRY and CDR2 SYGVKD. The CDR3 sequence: CAAFGGNYGYTF. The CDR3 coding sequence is TGTGCCGCCTTTGGAGGGAACTATGGCTACACCTTC.

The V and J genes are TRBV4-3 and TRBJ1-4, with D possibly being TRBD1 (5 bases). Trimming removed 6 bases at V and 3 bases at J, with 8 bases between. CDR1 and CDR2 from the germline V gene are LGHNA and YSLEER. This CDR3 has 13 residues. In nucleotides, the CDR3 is TGCGCCAGCAGGGGGGGATCTAATGAAAAACTGTTTTTT. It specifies CASRGGSNEKLFF.

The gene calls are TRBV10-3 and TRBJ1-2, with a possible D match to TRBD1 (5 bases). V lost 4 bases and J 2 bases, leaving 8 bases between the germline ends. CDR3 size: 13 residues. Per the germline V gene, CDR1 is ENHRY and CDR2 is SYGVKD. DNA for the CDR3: TGTGCCATCAGTGGACAGTTCAACTATGGCTACACCTTC. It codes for CAISGQFNYGYTF.

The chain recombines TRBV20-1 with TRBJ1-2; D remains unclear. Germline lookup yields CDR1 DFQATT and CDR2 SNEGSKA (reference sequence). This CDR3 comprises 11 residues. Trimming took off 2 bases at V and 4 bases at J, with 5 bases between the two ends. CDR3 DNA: TGCAGTGCTAGACAGGTCTATGGCTACACCTTC. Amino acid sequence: CSARQVYGYTF.

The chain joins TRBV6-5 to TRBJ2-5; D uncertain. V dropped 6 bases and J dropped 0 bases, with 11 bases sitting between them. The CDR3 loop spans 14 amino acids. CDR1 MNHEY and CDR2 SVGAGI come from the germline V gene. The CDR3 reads CASSLGWNQETQYF. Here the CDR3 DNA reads TGTGCCAGCAGCCTAGGATGGAACCAAGAGACCCAGTACTTC.

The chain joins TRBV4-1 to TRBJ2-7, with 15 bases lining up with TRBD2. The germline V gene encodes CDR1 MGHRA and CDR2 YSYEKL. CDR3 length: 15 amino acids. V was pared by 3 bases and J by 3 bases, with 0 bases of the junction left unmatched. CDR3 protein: CASSQGLAGGYEQYF. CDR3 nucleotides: TGCGCCAGCAGCCAGGGACTAGCGGGGGGCTACGAGCAGTACTTC.

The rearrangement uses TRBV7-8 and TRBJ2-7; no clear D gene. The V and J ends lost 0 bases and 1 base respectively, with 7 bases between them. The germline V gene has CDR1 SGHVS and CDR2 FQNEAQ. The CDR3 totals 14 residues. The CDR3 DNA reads TGTGCCAGCAGCTTAGCGCGAGCATCCTACGAGCAGTACTTC. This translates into CASSLARASYEQYF.